This TCR beta chain was profiled in a study of Graves' ophthalmopathy and Graves' hyperthyroidism. V lost 7 bases, J lost 4 bases, and 14 bases lay in between. In germline, CDR1 is SQVTM, CDR2 ANQGSEA. The CDR3 is made up of 13 amino acids. With regard to this clonotype: No antigen is known for it.

Ophthalmopathy cases showed moderate-to-severe activity, scoring CAS ≥3 and NOSPECS ≥4, with duration under 3 months. Lactation, pregnancy, uncontrolled infections and other autoimmune diseases were all grounds for excluding patients. From fresh peripheral blood, 8 to 10 ml in volume, the PBMCs were obtained. Using RNA transcripts, the TCR beta CDR3 regions were amplified. An initial RT-PCR round employing HTBI primers preceded a second-round multiplex PCR. TCRdb passed the multiplex PCR reads through MiXCR, listing each CDR3 protein once. The sample yields hundreds of thousands of distinct CDR3 sequences, over 40% seen once. Findings of the study overall: With a specificity of about 73% and a sensitivity of 70% to 71%, the model predicted ophthalmopathy progression.

The V and J genes are TRBV29-1 and TRBJ1-3, with a tentative D call TRBD1 (5 bases). This receptor was identified in an adult man with Graves' ophthalmopathy. The sequencing input was peripheral blood. The CDR3 nucleotides read TGCAGCGGGGCTCAGGGATTCGGAAACACCATATATTTT. This encodes CSGAQGFGNTIYF.